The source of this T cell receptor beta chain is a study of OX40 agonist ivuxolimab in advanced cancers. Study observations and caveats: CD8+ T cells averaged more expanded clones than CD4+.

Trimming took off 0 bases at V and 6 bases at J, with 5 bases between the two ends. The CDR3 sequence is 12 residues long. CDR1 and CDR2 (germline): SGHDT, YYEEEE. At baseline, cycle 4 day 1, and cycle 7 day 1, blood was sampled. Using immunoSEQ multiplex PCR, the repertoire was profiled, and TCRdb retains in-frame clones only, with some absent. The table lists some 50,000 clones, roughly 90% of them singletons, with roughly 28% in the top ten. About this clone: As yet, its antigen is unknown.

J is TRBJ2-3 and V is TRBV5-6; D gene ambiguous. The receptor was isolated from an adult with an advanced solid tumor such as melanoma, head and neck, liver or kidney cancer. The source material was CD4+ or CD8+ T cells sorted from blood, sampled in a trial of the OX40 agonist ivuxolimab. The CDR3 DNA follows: TGTGCCAGCAGCTTGGAGGTGGATACGCAGTATTTT. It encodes CASSLEVDTQYF.